A single sample gave rise to the 31 T cell receptor beta chains below, sequenced in a study of CD8+ T cells in alopecia areata (dated by TCRdb to 2016 to 2018). The method behind the library was the immunoSEQ multiplex PCR assay. RNA was extracted from all samples and reverse transcribed into cDNA as template for TCR sequencing. Imported from immuneACCESS, the table was reduced by TCRdb to in-frame sequences with V and J called. These copies leave out some clones; in studies compared against another copy, an unresolved V gene accounts for under half, and the cause of the remainder is not known. For this sample the table gives under 350,000 clones, of which 58% were detected only once. More than 1.5% of the sample belongs to the ten largest clones. According to the study, the label for this sample's time point signals: around 26 weeks on oral tofacitinib. Per the publication, the treatment or condition label means: oral pan-JAK inhibitor, 5-10 mg twice daily.

This material consisted of CD4+ T cells sorted from blood, taken at week 24, from a patient treated with tofacitinib. Source of these receptors: a human donor with alopecia areata.

V and J are TRBV2 and TRBJ2-5, with D hard to call. Looked up from germline, CDR1 is SNHLY and CDR2 is FYNNEI. Trimming stripped 7 bases from V and 1 base from J, with 7 bases between. The CDR3 length is 12 residues. CDR3 in amino acids: CASKRSQETQYF. CDR3 DNA sequence: TGTGCCAGCAAGCGCAGCCAAGAGACCCAGTACTTC.

This clone has more than one count but fewer than ten. This chain joins TRBV27 and TRBJ2-5; possibly TRBD2 for D (6 bases). Germline values: CDR1 MNHEY, CDR2 SMNVEV (reference sequence). This CDR3 is built from 14 residues. V was cut by 4 bases and J by 1 base, with 10 bases left in between. Written as DNA, the CDR3 is TGTGCCAGCAGTTACACCGGGAGCCAAGAGACCCAGTACTTC. It translates to CASSYTGSQETQYF.

This chain uses TRBV9 with TRBJ2-6, with a weak D call TRBD2 (6 bases). Trimming shortened V by 0 bases and J by 0 bases, and 16 bases separated the two germline ends. The V gene's germline CDR1 is SGDLS and CDR2 YYNGEE. The CDR3 totals 19 residues. CDR3 sequence: CASSVALRGGSSGANVLTF. DNA of the CDR3: TGTGCCAGCAGCGTAGCCCTGCGGGGCGGCTCCTCTGGGGCCAACGTCCTGACTTTC.

This clone was found a few times. The CDR3 is CAISDGGGEKLFF. CDR3 sequence (DNA): TGTGCCATCAGCGACGGGGGAGGTGAAAAACTGTTTTTT. The chain uses TRBV10-3 and TRBJ1-4, with D tentatively TRBD1 (5 bases). V dropped 6 bases and J dropped 7 bases, with 12 bases sitting between them. The germline CDR1 and CDR2 sequences are ENHRY and SYGVKD. There are 13 residues in the CDR3.

This clone appeared a few times. The chain employs TRBV2 and TRBJ1-5; D gene uncertain. V lost 8 bases and J 5 bases, leaving 13 bases between the germline ends. This CDR3 comprises 13 residues. The V gene's germline CDR1 is SNHLY and CDR2 FYNNEI. The CDR3 region is CASGAVPDQPQHF. As DNA, the CDR3 is TGTGCCAGCGGCGCGGTCCCCGATCAGCCCCAGCATTTT.

The rearrangement links TRBV15 to TRBJ1-5; tentatively, D is TRBD1 (5 bases). The CDR3 is made up of 17 amino acids. The germline CDR1 and CDR2 sequences are LNHNV and YYDKDF (reference sequence). V dropped 0 bases and J dropped 7 bases, with 19 bases sitting between them. In DNA, the CDR3 is TGTGCCACCAGCAGAGATTTGGTGGGGAGGGGTGACCAGCCCCAGCATTTT. Amino acid sequence: CATSRDLVGRGDQPQHF.

Here the CDR3 reads CASSLPDRIKYNEQFF. CDR3 nucleotides: TGTGCCAGCAGCCTGCCCGACAGGATTAAGTACAATGAGCAGTTCTTC. The J gene is TRBJ2-1, the V gene TRBV7-9; the D gene is possibly TRBD1 (6 bases). Germline loops: CDR1 SEHNR, CDR2 FQNEAQ (reference sequence). This CDR3 contains 16 residues. Trimming took off 5 bases at V and 4 bases at J, with 18 bases between the two ends.

J is TRBJ1-1 and V is TRBV25-1; 8 bases agree with TRBD1. Germline-derived CDR1 and CDR2 are MGHDK and SYGVNS. This CDR3 comprises 14 residues. V was clipped by 7 bases and J by 5 bases; unmatched bases: 9. CDR3 loop: CASIRAGGWTEAFF. In nucleotides, the CDR3 is TGTGCCAGCATCCGAGCAGGGGGCTGGACTGAAGCTTTCTTT.

V usage is TRBV9 and J usage is TRBJ2-3, with 10 bases lining up with TRBD1. This CDR3 comprises 15 residues. CDR1 SGDLS and CDR2 YYNGEE come from the germline V gene. V dropped 0 bases and J dropped 3; count of bases not matched to a gene: 1. CDR3 loop: CASSVGDRGTDTQYF. In nucleotides, the CDR3 is TGTGCCAGCAGCGTAGGGGACAGGGGAACAGATACGCAGTATTTT. Supplemented by reference TRBV9 and TRBJ2-3, the full variable domain reads DSGVTQTPKHLITATGQRVTLRCSPRSGDLSVYWYQQSLDQGLQFLIQYYNGEERAKGNILERFSAQQFPDLHSELNLSSLELGDSALYFCASSVGDRGTDTQYFGPGTRLTVL.

The V call is TRBV28, the J call TRBJ2-1; D gene uncertain. The CDR3 has 14 residues. V was cut by 7 bases and J by 12 bases, with 22 bases left in between. Per the germline V gene, CDR1 is MDHEN and CDR2 is SYDVKM. The CDR3 DNA reads as TGTGCCAGCACCCCCCCGGTAGGTGGGTGGGGGCAGTTCTTC. Its protein is CASTPPVGGWGQFF.

The chain uses TRBV6-6 and TRBJ1-2, with D maybe TRBD1 (5 bases). The CDR3 contains 15 residues. Germline CDR1 MNHNY, CDR2 SVGAGI (reference sequence). The V gene lost 2 bases and the J gene lost 4 bases, with 14 bases spanning the gap. The CDR3 spells CASSYALQVTYGYTF. The CDR3 DNA reads TGTGCCAGCAGTTACGCGTTACAGGTCACCTATGGCTACACCTTC.

The chain couples TRBV5-1 to TRBJ2-2; the D gene is possibly TRBD1 (6 bases). In germline, CDR1 is SGHRS, CDR2 YFSETQ. The V end lost 4 bases, the J end lost 6 bases, and 19 bases lay between the germline ends. This CDR3 region has 16 residues. The DNA of the CDR3 is TGCGCCAGCAGCCCAAGACAGGTCGCGGCCTCCGGGGAGCTGTTTTTT. Its protein is CASSPRQVAASGELFF.

The V and J genes are TRBV30 and TRBJ1-6; no firm D call. Germline V gene data show CDR1 as GTSNPN and CDR2 as SVGIG (reference sequence). This CDR3 has 13 amino acids. Trimming stripped 3 bases from V and 7 bases from J, with 10 bases between. The CDR3 DNA reads as TGTGCCTGGAGAATCCGTTCGAATTCACCCCTCCACTTT. Its protein is CAWRIRSNSPLHF.

The gene calls are TRBV5-1 and TRBJ1-4, with D possibly matching TRBD1 (5 bases). There are 14 residues in the CDR3. V was cut by 0 bases and J by 8 bases, with 11 bases left in between. The germline gives CDR1 SGHRS, CDR2 YFSETQ. CDR3 loop: CASSLAGHQEKLFF. The CDR3 coding sequence is TGCGCCAGCAGCTTGGCTGGACATCAGGAAAAACTGTTTTTT.

This clone was counted between two and nine times. V usage is TRBV29-1 and J usage is TRBJ2-6; no firm D call. Trimming left V 2 bases short and J 0 bases short, with 8 bases between. The CDR3 is made up of 15 amino acids. Looked up from germline, CDR1 is SQVTM and CDR2 is ANQGSEA. CDR3 amino acids: CSVEKGGSGANVLTF. CDR3 bases: TGCAGCGTTGAAAAAGGTGGCTCTGGGGCCAACGTCCTGACTTTC. Full variable domain (outside the CDR3, taken from reference TRBV29-1 and TRBJ2-6): SAVISQKPSRDICQRGTSLTIQCQVDSQVTMMFWYRQQPGQSLTLIATANQGSEATYESGFVIDKFPISRPNLTFSTLTVSNMSPEDSSIYLCSVEKGGSGANVLTFGAGSRLTVL.

The chain combines TRBV4-1 with TRBJ2-5; D is undetermined. The germline gives CDR1 MGHRA, CDR2 YSYEKL. V dropped 4 bases and J dropped 0 bases, with 6 bases sitting between them. The CDR3 runs to 13 residues. The CDR3 spells CASSPWNQETQYF. Here the CDR3 DNA reads TGCGCCAGCAGCCCCTGGAACCAAGAGACCCAGTACTTC.

This clone was observed a handful of times. The chain has TRBV29-1 and TRBJ1-2, with D maybe TRBD1 (5 bases). This CDR3 region has 12 residues. Looked up from germline, CDR1 is SQVTM and CDR2 is ANQGSEA. V was pared by 6 bases and J by 2 bases, with 10 bases between. The CDR3 sequence: CSVQGPNYGYTF. CDR3 nucleotide sequence: TGCAGCGTCCAGGGACCCAACTATGGCTACACCTTC.

This clone has more than one count but fewer than ten. V and J are TRBV19 and TRBJ2-2, with unresolved D. The germline CDR1 and CDR2 sequences are LNHDA and SQIVND (reference sequence). V was cut by 0 bases and J by 6 bases, with 14 bases left in between. The CDR3 has 16 residues. CDR3 nucleotides: TGTGCCAGTAGTATAGATCCCCGTAAGGGCGCCGGGGAGCTGTTTTTT. This gives the protein CASSIDPRKGAGELFF. Full variable domain (rest looked up from reference TRBV19 and TRBJ2-2): DGGITQSPKYLFRKEGQNVTLSCEQNLNHDAMYWYRQDPGQGLRLIYYSQIVNDFQKGDIAEGYSVSREKKESFPLTVTSAQKNPTAFYLCASSIDPRKGAGELFFGEGSRLTVL.

The rearrangement joins TRBV29-1 to TRBJ2-3; TRBD1 agrees at 11 bases. J was trimmed by 3 bases and V by 4 bases; bases with no gene match: 6. Per the germline V gene, CDR1 is SQVTM and CDR2 is ANQGSEA. This CDR3 contains 15 residues. The CDR3 here is CSVGSGQGATDTQYF. The CDR3 DNA reads as TGCAGCGTTGGGTCAGGACAGGGGGCTACAGATACGCAGTATTTT.

The gene calls are TRBV28 and TRBJ2-7; 9 positions match TRBD2. CDR1 is MDHEN, CDR2 SYDVKM, per germline. Trimming removed 3 bases from V and 6 bases from J; junction bases left unmatched: 6. CDR3 length equals 14 residues. CDR3 region: CASSLGTSFSEQYF. CDR3 DNA: TGTGCCAGCAGTTTGGGGACTAGCTTTTCCGAGCAGTACTTC.

The chain employs TRBV7-9 and TRBJ2-5, with D perhaps matching TRBD2 (6 bases). There are 15 residues in the CDR3. The germline CDR1 and CDR2 sequences are SEHNR and FQNEAQ (reference sequence). V lost 4 bases to trimming and J lost 4 bases, with 16 bases between them. This CDR3 reads CASSWASGQGETQYF. In nucleotides, the CDR3 is TGTGCCAGCAGCTGGGCAAGCGGGCAAGGAGAGACCCAGTACTTC.

This clone was seen only once. This CDR3 is also generated by other DNA sequences in the sample. The V call is TRBV30, the J call TRBJ2-1, with D maybe TRBD2 (6 bases). This CDR3 contains 13 residues. Trimming removed 3 bases at V and 0 bases at J, with 6 bases between. Germline lookup yields CDR1 GTSNPN and CDR2 SVGIG (reference sequence). CDR3 sequence reads: CAWSGSSYNEQFF. The CDR3 coding sequence is TGTGCCTGGAGCGGGAGCTCCTACAATGAGCAGTTCTTC. The full variable domain, with the rest looked up from reference TRBV30 and TRBJ2-1, is SQTIHQWPATLVQPVGSPLSLECTVEGTSNPNLYWYRQAAGRGLQLLFYSVGIGQISSEVPQNLSASRPQDRQFILSSKKLLLSDSGFYLCAWSGSSYNEQFFGPGTRLTVL.

V usage is TRBV30 and J usage is TRBJ1-1, with no clear D. The CDR3 sequence is 14 residues long. V was clipped by 0 bases and J by 4 bases, with 12 bases between them. CDR1 is GTSNPN and CDR2 is SVGIG in the germline V gene (reference sequence). The CDR3 spells CAWSVGWRPTEAFF. The CDR3 bases are TGTGCCTGGAGTGTAGGGTGGCGTCCCACTGAAGCTTTCTTT.

This rearrangement joins TRBV5-6 to TRBJ2-7; 7 bases match TRBD1. Germline trimming cut 5 bases from V and 1 base from J; bases unmatched to any gene: 6. CDR3 length: 14 residues. CDR1 is SGHDT, CDR2 YYEEEE, per germline. CDR3 sequence (DNA): TGTGCCAGCAGGGAACGGGACAGATCCTACGAGCAGTACTTC. Translating it yields CASRERDRSYEQYF.

CDR3 protein: CASSPSGTDTQYF. As DNA, the CDR3 is TGTGCCAGCAGCCCGAGCGGCACAGATACGCAGTATTTT. J is TRBJ2-3 and V is TRBV9; D ambiguous. The CDR3 consists of 13 residues. Germline CDR1 is SGDLS and CDR2 is YYNGEE. V was clipped by 4 bases and J by 1 base, with 7 bases between them.

This clone was seen more than once but under ten times. This chain uses TRBV13 with TRBJ2-7; 9 positions match TRBD2. CDR1 and CDR2 (germline): PRHDT, FYEKMQ (reference sequence). The junction had 1 base not matched to a gene; V was cut back by 1 base and J by 0 bases. The CDR3 runs to 15 residues. CDR3 nucleotide sequence: TGTGCCAGCAGCTTAGAGGGACTAGCCTCCTACGAGCAGTACTTC. This translates into CASSLEGLASYEQYF.

The chain uses TRBV27 and TRBJ1-1; maybe TRBD1 (5 bases). The CDR3 contains 14 residues. The V gene's germline CDR1 is MNHEY and CDR2 SMNVEV (reference sequence). V lost 6 bases to trimming and J lost 1 base, with 12 bases between them. This chain's CDR3 is CASRAGWRNTEAFF. Written as DNA, the CDR3 is TGTGCCAGCAGAGCAGGGTGGAGGAACACTGAAGCTTTCTTT.

The chain has TRBV28 and TRBJ2-7; a possible D gene is TRBD1 (5 bases). Germline CDR1 reads MDHEN; CDR2 reads SYDVKM. The CDR3 spans 14 residues. The V gene lost 5 bases and the J gene lost 2 bases, with 13 bases spanning the gap. The CDR3, as DNA: TGTGCCAGCAGTACCCAAACAGGACCCTACGAGCAGTACTTC. It is translated as CASSTQTGPYEQYF.

This chain uses TRBV5-1 with TRBJ1-1, with D perhaps TRBD1 (5 bases). Deletions cut 2 bases from V and 7 bases from J, with 12 bases between. The CDR3 runs to 13 residues. Germline CDR1 reads SGHRS; CDR2 reads YFSETQ. For the CDR3, the DNA is TGCGCCAGCAGCTTTCCAGGGCTCGATGAAGCTTTCTTT. Its protein product is CASSFPGLDEAFF.

This clone was seen only a few times. This chain joins TRBV2 and TRBJ1-2; TRBD1 matches at 8 bases. The CDR3 is 15 amino acids. Germline CDR1 SNHLY, CDR2 FYNNEI. V was pared by 7 bases and J by 4 bases, with 11 bases of the junction left unmatched. CDR3 residues: CASKTSGGASYGYTF. DNA of the CDR3: TGTGCCAGCAAAACCTCAGGGGGCGCAAGCTATGGCTACACCTTC.

This clone has only a few counts. This rearrangement joins TRBV19 to TRBJ2-7, with a weak D call TRBD2 (6 bases). The CDR3 is 16 amino acids. The germline CDR1 and CDR2 sequences are LNHDA and SQIVND (reference sequence). V was clipped by 3 bases and J by 0 bases, with 15 bases between them. CDR3 nucleotide sequence: TGTGCCAGTAGTATGTCGGACACCGGGAGCTCCTACGAGCAGTACTTC. Its translation is CASSMSDTGSSYEQYF.